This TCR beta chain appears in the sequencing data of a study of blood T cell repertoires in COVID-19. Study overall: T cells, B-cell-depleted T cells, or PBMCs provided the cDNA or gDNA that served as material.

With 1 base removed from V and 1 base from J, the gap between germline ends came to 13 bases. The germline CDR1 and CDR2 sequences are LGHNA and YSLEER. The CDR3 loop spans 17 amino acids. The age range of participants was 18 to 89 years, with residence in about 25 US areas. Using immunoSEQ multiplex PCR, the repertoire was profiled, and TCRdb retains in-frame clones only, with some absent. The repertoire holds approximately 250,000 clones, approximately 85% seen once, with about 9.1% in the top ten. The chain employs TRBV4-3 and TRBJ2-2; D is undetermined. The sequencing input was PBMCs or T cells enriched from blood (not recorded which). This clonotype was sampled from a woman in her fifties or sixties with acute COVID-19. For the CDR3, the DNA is TGCGCCAGCAGCCAAGTTCTTGAACGGAGGAACACCGGGGAGCTGTTTTTT. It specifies CASSQVLERRNTGELFF.